The 11 T cell receptor beta chains listed next were all sequenced from one sample in a study of cytomegalovirus exposure and HLA in healthy donors. PCR was performed using 60 Vbeta and 13 Jbeta primers. Data came from immunoSEQ multiplex PCR; TCRdb stores just in-frame clones and leaves some out. The sample has over 150,000 clones, 82% seen once. Sample: PBMCs. The receptors originated from a man aged 50-60 years in good health and CMV-seropositive.

The CDR3 bases are TGTGCCTGGAGTGTGGGGGGGCCCGCCTACAATGAGCAGTTCTTC. Translation gives CAWSVGGPAYNEQFF. This chain uses TRBV30 with TRBJ2-1, with D tentatively TRBD2 (7 bases). Deletions cut 0 bases from V and 2 bases from J, with 11 bases between. Germline CDR1 reads GTSNPN; CDR2 reads SVGIG (reference sequence). This CDR3 contains 15 residues.

This sequence joins TRBV7-2 and TRBJ2-5; the match to TRBD2 covers 10 bases. Per the germline V gene, CDR1 is SGHTA and CDR2 is FQGNSA. This CDR3 has 16 residues. J gave up 4 bases and V 3 bases, and 8 bases lay outside the gene matches. Here the CDR3 reads CASSLLASGRGETQYF. DNA of the CDR3: TGTGCCAGCAGCTTGTTGGCTAGCGGGAGAGGAGAGACCCAGTACTTC.

The chain has TRBV7-9 and TRBJ1-2; D unclear. With 8 bases removed from V and 4 bases from J, the gap between germline ends came to 8 bases. This CDR3 region has 11 residues. Germline values: CDR1 SEHNR, CDR2 FQNEAQ (reference sequence). In nucleotides, the CDR3 is TGTGCCAGCCCAGGCCCCTATGGCTACACCTTC. Translating gives CASPGPYGYTF.

This clone was recorded only once. The chain uses TRBV6-5 and TRBJ2-7; TRBD1 matches at 9 bases. CDR1 and CDR2 from the germline V gene are MNHEY and SVGAGI. The CDR3 length is 14 residues. V trimming: 2 bases; J trimming: 5 bases; junction bases outside the gene matches: 4. The CDR3, as DNA: TGTGCCAGCAGTTACGGGACAGGGTTTAACGAGCAGTACTTC. Its translation: CASSYGTGFNEQYF.

The chain combines TRBV7-9 with TRBJ2-7, with TRBD1 identical over 9 bases. V lost 5 bases to trimming and J lost 2 bases; unmatched junction nucleotides: 7. Germline loops: CDR1 SEHNR, CDR2 FQNEAQ (reference sequence). This CDR3 has 15 amino acids. The CDR3 DNA reads TGTGCCAGCAGCCCGAGGGACAGGGTCGCCTACGAGCAGTACTTC. Encoded protein: CASSPRDRVAYEQYF.

V usage is TRBV30 and J usage is TRBJ2-7; 9 nucleotides align to TRBD1. V shed 3 bases and J 3 bases; nucleotides not matched to a gene: 9. Germline-derived CDR1 and CDR2 are GTSNPN and SVGIG (reference sequence). The CDR3 extends over 15 amino acids. The CDR3 bases are TGTGCCTGGAGAGCCCGGGACAGGGTTAACTACGAGCAGTACTTC. Translating gives CAWRARDRVNYEQYF. Full variable domain (missing parts from reference TRBV30 and TRBJ2-7): SQTIHQWPATLVQPVGSPLSLECTVEGTSNPNLYWYRQAAGRGLQLLFYSVGIGQISSEVPQNLSASRPQDRQFILSSKKLLLSDSGFYLCAWRARDRVNYEQYFGPGTRLTVT.

This clone was detected once. At one end, the junction sequence differs from germline, possibly due to a read error. The chain recombines TRBV7-7 with TRBJ2-5; tentatively, D is TRBD1 (5 bases). CDR3 size: 15 residues. The germline gives CDR1 SSHAT, CDR2 FNYEAQ (reference sequence). CDR3 residues: CASSVVGSRAETQYF. The CDR3 DNA reads as TGTGCTAGCAGCGTCGTTGGTAGCAGGGCAGAGACCCAGTACTTC.

V usage is TRBV28 and J usage is TRBJ2-1, with 9 nucleotides matching TRBD2. The V gene end was trimmed by 9 bases and the J gene end by 6 bases; junction bases not matched to a gene: 12. Germline V CDR1 and CDR2: MDHEN, SYDVKM. This CDR3 spans 15 amino acids. The CDR3 DNA sequence: TGTGCCAGTTTTCCCCGCGGGAGGGCCGCCAATGAGCAGTTCTTC. This codes for CASFPRGRAANEQFF.

The gene calls are TRBV29-1 and TRBJ1-3; D is possibly TRBD1 (5 bases). CDR1 SQVTM and CDR2 ANQGSEA come from the germline V gene. The CDR3 spans 14 residues. The V gene lost 5 bases and the J gene lost 0 bases, with 11 bases spanning the gap. CDR3 in DNA: TGCAGCGTTATTCCAGGGAACTCTGGAAACACCATATATTTT. This codes for CSVIPGNSGNTIYF.

There are a few counts of this clone. V usage is TRBV9 and J usage is TRBJ2-5; 9 bases fit TRBD1. The DNA end is more similar to TRBJ2-7, so the J call may be wrong. CDR3 length equals 15 residues. The germline gives CDR1 SGDLS, CDR2 YYNGEE. The CDR3 DNA reads as TGTGCCAGCTCGGCAGAGGGACAGGGAAACTACGAGCAGTACTTC. It translates to CASSAEGQGNYEQYF.

On this clone itself: Relative to the germline gene, one junction end is altered; a read error may explain this. CDR3 sequence reads: CASSPGLIQETQYF. In DNA form, the CDR3 reads TGTGCTAGCAGCCCGGGACTTATTCAAGAGACCCAGTACTTC. The chain couples TRBV7-7 to TRBJ2-5, with a tentative D call TRBD2 (6 bases). CDR3 size: 14 residues. The V gene's germline CDR1 is SSHAT and CDR2 FNYEAQ (reference sequence).